The clone carrying this TCR beta chain came up once. V was cut by 11 bases and J by 6 bases, with 23 bases left in between. The germline V gene encodes CDR1 MNHNS and CDR2 SASEGT. The CDR3 has 14 amino acids. This specimen comes from a study of blood T cell repertoires in COVID-19. On the study more broadly: Sites across the United States, Italy and Spain contributed samples from acute and convalescent COVID-19. PBMCs, B-cell-depleted T cells, or T cells were the source of the cDNA or gDNA that made up the material.

Original analysis: Amplification of reference gene primers provided the estimated nucleated cell counts. Sequenced by immunoSEQ multiplex PCR; TCRdb stores in-frame clones only, minus some. V and J calls and clone size are those listed in that table; D and trimming were worked out from the DNA. This sample has about 320,000 clones, with 89% found just once. V is TRBV6-1 and J is TRBJ2-7, with D perhaps TRBD2 (5 bases). This clonotype originated in a man aged 18-30 years who had recovered from COVID-19. The specimen sequenced was peripheral blood. CDR3 DNA sequence: TGTGCCTGCGGTGCCGGGATCCTTCCGCCCGAGCAGTACTTC. Translating it yields CACGAGILPPEQYF.